Presented here are 22 T cell receptor beta chains from one specimen sequenced in a study of blood T cell repertoires in COVID-19 (dated by TCRdb to the early 2020s). Library method: the immunoSEQ multiplex PCR assay. Here the immuneACCESS table is served through TCRdb, limited to in-frame sequences with V and J called. Missing clones are a known gap in these copies; in checked studies unresolved V genes cover under half, and the rest lacks a known reason. Recorded for this sample are about 240,000 clones; roughly 80% of them occurred a single time. Of the sample, 3.6% is held by the ten largest clones. Sequencing used PBMCs or T cells enriched from blood (not recorded which). The receptors shown here come from a woman in her forties who had been exposed to COVID-19.

This clone was found a few times. V and J are TRBV10-3 and TRBJ1-2, with D unclear. V gave up 6 bases and J gave up 2 bases, with 16 bases separating them. The CDR3 is made up of 15 amino acids. Germline CDR1 is ENHRY and CDR2 is SYGVKD. The CDR3 region is CAISDPRFGNYGYTF. The CDR3 bases are TGTGCCATCAGCGACCCGCGGTTTGGGAACTATGGCTACACCTTC.

This rearrangement joins TRBV28 to TRBJ2-1; possibly TRBD1 for D (6 bases). The CDR3 is 18 residues long. Trimming left V 3 bases short and J 1 base short, with 19 bases between. The germline CDR1 and CDR2 sequences are MDHEN and SYDVKM. This chain's CDR3 is CASSLRGKGVGSYNEQFF. CDR3 DNA: TGTGCCAGCAGTTTGAGGGGTAAGGGGGTAGGGTCCTACAATGAGCAGTTCTTC.

V is TRBV11-2 and J is TRBJ2-1, with D possibly TRBD2 on 5 matching bases. Germline V gene sequence: CDR1 SGHAT, CDR2 FQNNGV. The CDR3 runs to 14 residues. V shed 4 bases and J shed 4 bases, with 11 bases lying between them. The CDR3 DNA reads as TGTGCCAGCAGCTCGTCGGGGTTATACAATGAGCAGTTCTTC. It specifies CASSSSGLYNEQFF.

The V call is TRBV19, the J call TRBJ2-3; D ambiguous. The CDR3 has 15 residues. Germline-derived CDR1 and CDR2 are LNHDA and SQIVND (reference sequence). Trimming pared 5 bases from V and 4 bases from J, leaving 16 bases between. This chain's CDR3 is CASSPRVTVADTQYF. DNA for the CDR3: TGTGCCAGTAGTCCTCGGGTTACGGTCGCAGATACGCAGTATTTT.

This clone has at least ten counts. V is TRBV9 and J is TRBJ2-7, with unresolved D. The CDR3 totals 13 residues. CDR1 SGDLS and CDR2 YYNGEE come from the germline V gene. Trimming removed 0 bases from V and 5 bases from J, with 9 bases in between. The CDR3 nucleotides read TGTGCCAGCAGCGTAGCTTTGGGCCACGAGCAGTACTTC. Amino acid sequence: CASSVALGHEQYF.

The rearrangement uses TRBV6-5 and TRBJ1-5; D unclear. V was pared by 2 bases and J by 0 bases, with 8 bases between. Germline loops: CDR1 MNHEY, CDR2 SVGAGI. The CDR3 is made up of 15 amino acids. The CDR3 loop is CASSYDTSSNQPQHF. The CDR3 DNA reads as TGTGCCAGCAGTTACGACACTTCTAGCAATCAGCCCCAGCATTTT.

The CDR3: CAWSVLRGTADNYGYTF. CDR3 sequence (DNA): TGTGCCTGGAGTGTCCTACGGGGGACAGCTGATAACTATGGCTACACCTTC. This chain uses TRBV30 with TRBJ1-2; 7 nucleotides match TRBD1. The V gene end was trimmed by 0 bases and the J gene end by 1 base; junction bases not matched to a gene: 11. The CDR3 runs 17 residues. Germline CDR1 and CDR2: GTSNPN and SVGIG (reference sequence).

Points on this clone: One end of the junction is discordant with germline, which a read error may explain. CDR3 protein: CASSLVAGSGANVLTF. In nucleotides, the CDR3 is TGTGCTAGCAGCTTAGTTGCCGGCTCTGGGGCCAACGTCCTGACTTTC. This sequence joins TRBV7-7 and TRBJ2-6; no reliable D call. There are 16 residues in the CDR3. Germline CDR1 SSHAT, CDR2 FNYEAQ (reference sequence).

Details on this clone: Compared with germline, one end of the junction differs, possibly owing to a read error. The chain recombines TRBV7-2 with TRBJ2-7; TRBD2 agrees at 11 bases. CDR3 size: 14 residues. Germline V gene lookup returns CDR1 SGHTA and CDR2 FQGNSA. The CDR3 loop is CASSLAGGSSEQYF. CDR3 coding DNA: TGTGCCAGCAGCCTAGCGGGGGGTTCGAGCGAGCAGTACTTC.

The V call is TRBV5-1, the J call TRBJ2-5; 9 nucleotides match TRBD1. Germline assignment: CDR1 SGHRS and CDR2 YFSETQ. V dropped 0 bases and J dropped 4; count of bases not matched to a gene: 4. The CDR3 totals 15 residues. CDR3 residues: CASSLGTGDGETQYF. CDR3 DNA: TGCGCCAGCAGCTTGGGGACAGGGGACGGAGAGACCCAGTACTTC.

The J gene is TRBJ2-4, the V gene TRBV30; TRBD2 matches 9 bases. Germline lookup yields CDR1 GTSNPN and CDR2 SVGIG (reference sequence). The CDR3 spans 15 residues. V lost 4 bases, J lost 1 base, and 5 bases stayed unmatched. This CDR3 is CAWNPSGGAKNIQYF. The CDR3 bases are TGTGCCTGGAATCCCAGCGGGGGGGCCAAAAACATTCAGTACTTC. The full variable domain, completed using reference TRBV30 and TRBJ2-4, is SQTIHQWPATLVQPVGSPLSLECTVEGTSNPNLYWYRQAAGRGLQLLFYSVGIGQISSEVPQNLSASRPQDRQFILSSKKLLLSDSGFYLCAWNPSGGAKNIQYFGAGTRLSVL.

The V call is TRBV28, the J call TRBJ1-2; no clear D. The CDR3 extends over 12 amino acids. The germline V gene has CDR1 MDHEN and CDR2 SYDVKM. V lost 8 bases and J lost 8, with 15 bases in between. The CDR3 loop reads CASSEEGYGYTF. CDR3 DNA sequence: TGTGCCAGCTCTGAAGAGGGCTACGGCTACACCTTC.

The V call is TRBV5-1, the J call TRBJ2-7, with D maybe TRBD1 (6 bases). Germline CDR1 SGHRS, CDR2 YFSETQ. The CDR3 contains 13 residues. V was trimmed by 3 bases and J by 2 bases, leaving 9 bases between them. The CDR3 sequence: CASSSQGTYEQYF. The CDR3 DNA reads as TGCGCCAGCAGCTCACAGGGTACCTACGAGCAGTACTTC. The whole variable domain, filled in from reference TRBV5-1 and TRBJ2-7, reads KAGVTQTPRYLIKTRGQQVTLSCSPISGHRSVSWYQQTPGQGLQFLFEYFSETQRNKGNFPGRFSGRQFSNSRSEMNVSTLELGDSALYLCASSSQGTYEQYFGPGTRLTVT.

The chain employs TRBV6-6 and TRBJ1-5, with TRBD1 matching 8 bases. The V gene's germline CDR1 is MNHNY and CDR2 SVGAGI (reference sequence). V was pared by 7 bases and J by 3 bases, with 11 bases of the junction left unmatched. CDR3 size: 16 residues. The CDR3 protein is CASIYRTGPHNQPQHF. For the CDR3, the DNA is TGTGCCAGCATTTATCGGACAGGGCCTCACAATCAGCCCCAGCATTTT.

The chain joins TRBV7-3 to TRBJ1-2; 10 bases align to TRBD1. V shed 2 bases and J 8 bases; nucleotides not matched to a gene: 8. The CDR3 covers 15 residues. Germline values: CDR1 SGHTA, CDR2 FQGTGA. CDR3 loop: CASSLPDRGPGGYTF. CDR3 in DNA: TGTGCCAGCAGCTTACCCGACAGGGGGCCCGGAGGCTACACCTTC. The whole variable domain, remainder taken from reference TRBV7-3 and TRBJ1-2, is GAGVSQTPSNKVTEKGKYVELRCDPISGHTALYWYRQSLGQGPEFLIYFQGTGAADDSGLPNDRFFAVRPEGSVSTLKIQRTERGDSAVYLCASSLPDRGPGGYTFGSGTRLTVV.

The chain recombines TRBV6-5 with TRBJ2-5, with D tentatively TRBD1 (7 bases). CDR3 length: 14 residues. The germline V and J ends were trimmed by 2 bases and 7 bases, with 14 bases remaining between them. Germline-derived CDR1 and CDR2 are MNHEY and SVGAGI. The CDR3 loop reads CASSYGVQGGTQYF. The DNA for the CDR3 is TGTGCCAGCAGTTACGGGGTCCAGGGGGGGACCCAGTACTTC.

This clone was seen a handful of times. This chain joins TRBV30 and TRBJ2-7, with 9 bases identical to TRBD1. CDR1 GTSNPN and CDR2 SVGIG come from the germline V gene (reference sequence). CDR3 size: 12 residues. The V segment lost 8 bases and the J segment 4 bases; nucleotides outside the gene matches: 6. The chain's CDR3 is CAGGQGTYEQYF. The CDR3 DNA reads TGTGCCGGCGGACAGGGGACTTACGAGCAGTACTTC.

V and J are TRBV12-5 and TRBJ2-3; D is unclear. Deletions cut 0 bases from V and 5 bases from J, with 6 bases between. CDR3 length: 13 amino acids. Germline assignment: CDR1 LGHNT and CDR2 FRNRAP. CDR3 DNA sequence: TGTGCTAGTGGTTTGGTAAGACAAGATACGCAGTATTTT. It yields the protein CASGLVRQDTQYF.

The chain couples TRBV4-2 to TRBJ1-1; 9 bases map to TRBD1. V shed 2 bases and J 0 bases; nucleotides not matched to a gene: 16. The CDR3 totals 20 residues. Germline V lookup: CDR1 LGHNA, CDR2 YNFKEQ. The chain's CDR3 is CASSQHSMGQGTVMNTEAFF. CDR3 DNA sequence: TGTGCCAGCAGCCAACATTCTATGGGACAGGGAACCGTAATGAACACTGAAGCTTTCTTT.

The V and J genes are TRBV11-2 and TRBJ1-6; D is undetermined. The germline CDR1 and CDR2 sequences are SGHAT and FQNNGV. Deletions cut 4 bases from V and 10 bases from J, with 17 bases between. The length of the CDR3 is 15 residues. The CDR3 sequence is CASSSLNGEESPLHF. As DNA, the CDR3 is TGTGCCAGCAGCTCCCTCAACGGGGAGGAATCACCCCTCCACTTT. The full variable domain, completed using reference TRBV11-2 and TRBJ1-6, is EAGVAQSPRYKIIEKRQSVAFWCNPISGHATLYWYQQILGQGPKLLIQFQNNGVVDDSQLPKDRFSAERLKGVDSTLKIQPAKLEDSAVYLCASSSLNGEESPLHFGNGTRLTVT.

The chain employs TRBV5-4 and TRBJ2-2; TRBD2 aligns across 13 bases. The germline CDR1 and CDR2 sequences are SGHNT and YYREEE (reference sequence). This CDR3 has 18 amino acids. J lost 2 bases, V lost 3 bases, and 7 bases had no gene match. The CDR3 bases are TGTGCCAGCAGCTCGGGACTAGCGGGGATACTTAACACCGGGGAGCTGTTTTTT. This encodes CASSSGLAGILNTGELFF.

This clone was seen only a few times. The V and J genes are TRBV14 and TRBJ2-5, with TRBD2 matching 7 bases. Trimming took 0 bases from V and 4 from J; bases not matched to a gene: 5. The CDR3 totals 15 residues. Germline CDR1 is SGHDN and CDR2 is FVKESK. The CDR3 is CASSQDPGEGETQYF. In DNA, the CDR3 is TGTGCCAGCAGCCAAGATCCGGGGGAGGGAGAGACCCAGTACTTC.